This T cell receptor (beta chain) was profiled in a study of blood T cell repertoires in COVID-19. Study summary: Samples came from the United States, Italy and Spain, spanning acute and convalescent COVID-19.

Between the trimmed V and J ends, which lost 6 bases and 3 bases, there was a span of 20 bases. The CDR3 has 16 residues. Per germline, CDR1 SNHLY and CDR2 FYNNEI. Original analysis: Reference gene primer amplification gave nucleated cell count estimates. The data were produced by immunoSEQ multiplex PCR, yet TCRdb's version contains in-frame clones alone and is incomplete. V and J calls and clone size are copied from that table; D and trimming were computed from the DNA. The data show around 250,000 clones, roughly 85% seen once. Assignments of participants to cohorts depended upon their own reported clinical history.

What was sequenced was PBMCs or T cells enriched from blood (not recorded which). This clonotype originated in a woman aged 45-65 years with acute COVID-19. V and J are TRBV2 and TRBJ1-2; D is perhaps TRBD1 (5 bases). CDR3 DNA: TGTGCCAGCAGCAAAGGGAGCGGGGCGTTCTACTATGGCTACACCTTC. This codes for CASSKGSGAFYYGYTF.